Described below is a single T cell receptor beta chain sequence and its context. The source of the sample is a study of blood T cell repertoires in COVID-19. Whole-study context: PBMCs, B-cell-depleted T cells, or T cells were the source of the cDNA or gDNA that made up the material.

The CDR3 runs to 16 residues. The trim removed 5 bases at V and 7 bases at J, leaving 10 bases unmatched. CDR1 and CDR2 (germline): SGHTA, FQGTGA. Libraries were prepared by immunoSEQ multiplex PCR; TCRdb keeps only in-frame clonotypes and omits some of them. Seen here are 150,000 to 200,000 clones, 81% observed once, and the top ten hold around 5.3%. The source material was PBMCs or T cells enriched from blood (not recorded which). The gene calls are TRBV7-3 and TRBJ2-1; TRBD2 matches 11 bases. This clonotype was sampled from a woman in her 40s with acute COVID-19. The CDR3 spells CASSKHGTSGLNEQFF. Here the CDR3 DNA reads TGTGCCAGCAGCAAACACGGGACTAGCGGATTGAATGAGCAGTTCTTC.